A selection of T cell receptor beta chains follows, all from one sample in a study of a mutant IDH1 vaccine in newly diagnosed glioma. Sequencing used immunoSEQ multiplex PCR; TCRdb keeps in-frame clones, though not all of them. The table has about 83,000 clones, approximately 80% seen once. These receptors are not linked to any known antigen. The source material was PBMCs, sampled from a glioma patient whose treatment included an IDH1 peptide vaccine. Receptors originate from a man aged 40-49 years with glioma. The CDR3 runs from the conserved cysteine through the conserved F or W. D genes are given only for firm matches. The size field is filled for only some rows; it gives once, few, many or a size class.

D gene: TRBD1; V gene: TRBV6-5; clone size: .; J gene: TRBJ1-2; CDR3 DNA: TGTGCCAGCAGCGCGGGACAGGGTCGTCTGGATGGCTACACCTTC; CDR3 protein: CASSAGQGRLDGYTF
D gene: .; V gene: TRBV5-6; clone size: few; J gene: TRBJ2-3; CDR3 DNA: TGTGCCAGCAGCGGCGGACGGCGCACAGATACGCAGTATTTT; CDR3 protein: CASSGGRRTDTQYF
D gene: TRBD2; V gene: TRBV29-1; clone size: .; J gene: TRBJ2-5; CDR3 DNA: TGCAGCGTCGAGGTCCTAGCGGGGGGGCCGGGAGAGACCCAGTACTTC; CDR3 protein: CSVEVLAGGPGETQYF
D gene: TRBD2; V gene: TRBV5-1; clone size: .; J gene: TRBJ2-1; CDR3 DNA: TGCGCCAGCAGCACTAGCGGGGGGCTTGTCAATGAGCAGTTCTTC; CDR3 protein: CASSTSGGLVNEQFF
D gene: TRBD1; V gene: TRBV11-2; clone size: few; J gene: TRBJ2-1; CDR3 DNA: TGTGCCAGCAGGTCCTTGAGGGACAGGAAACAATACAATGAGCAGTTCTTC; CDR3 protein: CASRSLRDRKQYNEQFF
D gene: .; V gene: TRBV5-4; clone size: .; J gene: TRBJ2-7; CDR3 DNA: TGTGCCAGCAGCGGAGGGGGTTTATACGAGCAGTACTTC; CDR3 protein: CASSGGGLYEQYF
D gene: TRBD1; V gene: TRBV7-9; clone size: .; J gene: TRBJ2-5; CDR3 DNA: TGTGCCAGCAGCGTCGGACAGGGGGCACGGGAGACCCAGTACTTC; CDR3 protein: CASSVGQGARETQYF
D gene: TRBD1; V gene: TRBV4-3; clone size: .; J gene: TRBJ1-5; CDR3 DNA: TGCGCCAGCAGCCAGGGGAGGGGGCGGCAGCCCCAGCATTTT; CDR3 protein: CASSQGRGRQPQHF
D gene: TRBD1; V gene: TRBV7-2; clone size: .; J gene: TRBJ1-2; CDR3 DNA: TGTGCCAGCAGCTCCCCCTCGGGGGCAGGGGGTAGCTACACCTTC; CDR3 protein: CASSSPSGAGGSYTF
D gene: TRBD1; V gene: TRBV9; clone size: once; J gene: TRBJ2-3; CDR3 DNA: TGTGCCAGCAGCGTAGGCCCAGGGGGTGGCACAGATACGCAGTATTTT; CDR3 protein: CASSVGPGGGTDTQYF
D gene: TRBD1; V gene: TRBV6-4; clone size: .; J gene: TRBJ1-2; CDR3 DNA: TGTGCCAGCAAGGACTGGACAGGGACGAACTATGGCTACACCTTC; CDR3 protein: CASKDWTGTNYGYTF
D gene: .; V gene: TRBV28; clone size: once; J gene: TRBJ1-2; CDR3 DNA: TGTGCCAGCAGTCCTACCCAGTCTCAGGGCTGGGGAGGCTACACCTTC; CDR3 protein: CASSPTQSQGWGGYTF
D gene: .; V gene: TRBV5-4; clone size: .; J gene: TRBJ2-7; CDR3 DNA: TGTGCCAGCAGTGACCCAAGGGGGAGAGCTACCTACGAGCAGTACTTC; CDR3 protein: CASSDPRGRATYEQYF
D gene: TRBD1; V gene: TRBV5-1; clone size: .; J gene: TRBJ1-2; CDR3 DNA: TGCGCCAGCAGCGCCGGGACAGGGCCCTATGGCTACACCTTC; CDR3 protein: CASSAGTGPYGYTF
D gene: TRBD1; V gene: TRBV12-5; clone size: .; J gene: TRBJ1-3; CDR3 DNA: TGTGCTAGTGGTTTGGGGACAGGGGTCTCTGGAAACACCATATATTTT; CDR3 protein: CASGLGTGVSGNTIYF
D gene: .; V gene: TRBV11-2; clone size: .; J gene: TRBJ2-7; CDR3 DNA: TGTGCCAGCAGCTTTCGTTTGGCGTACGAGCAGTACTTC; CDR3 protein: CASSFRLAYEQYF
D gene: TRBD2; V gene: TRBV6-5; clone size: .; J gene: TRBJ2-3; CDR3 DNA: TGTGCCAGCAGCAGAGCGGGAGGGAGAGCAGATACGCAGTATTTT; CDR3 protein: CASSRAGGRADTQYF
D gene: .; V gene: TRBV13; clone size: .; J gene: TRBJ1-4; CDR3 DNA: TGTGCCAGCAGCTTAGTTGGGGAAATGTACGGAAAACTGTTTTTT; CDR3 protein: CASSLVGEMYGKLFF
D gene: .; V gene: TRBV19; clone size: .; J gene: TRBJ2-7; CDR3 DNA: TGTGCCAGTAGTAGGACAGTGACGACCTACGAGCAGTACTTC; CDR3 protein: CASSRTVTTYEQYF
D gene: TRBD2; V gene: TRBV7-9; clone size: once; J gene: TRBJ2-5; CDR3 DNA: TGTGCCAGCAGCTTAGCGAGGACTAGCTTCCAAGAGACCCAGTACTTC; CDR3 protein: CASSLARTSFQETQYF
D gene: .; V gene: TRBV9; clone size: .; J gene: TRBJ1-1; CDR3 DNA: TGTGCCAGCAGCCCACCACCCCCGGATGAAGCTTTCTTT; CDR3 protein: CASSPPPPDEAFF
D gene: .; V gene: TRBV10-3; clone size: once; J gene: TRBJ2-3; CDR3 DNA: TGTGCCATCAGTGCAGGGAGCACAGATACGCAGTATTTT; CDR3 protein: CAISAGSTDTQYF
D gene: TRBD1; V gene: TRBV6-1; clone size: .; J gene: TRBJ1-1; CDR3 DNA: TGTGCCAGCAGAGGGGGGACAGGGGCCACTGAAGCTTTCTTT; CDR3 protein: CASRGGTGATEAFF
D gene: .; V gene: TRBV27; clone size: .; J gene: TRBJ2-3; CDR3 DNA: TGTGCCAGCAGTCCATTCGCTAGCACAGATACGCAGTATTTT; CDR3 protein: CASSPFASTDTQYF
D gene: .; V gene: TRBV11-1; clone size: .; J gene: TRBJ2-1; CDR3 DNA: TGTGCCAGCAGCCATAAAGTGTCGGGATACAATGAGCAGTTCTTC; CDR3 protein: CASSHKVSGYNEQFF
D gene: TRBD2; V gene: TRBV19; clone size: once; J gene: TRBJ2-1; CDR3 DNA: TGTGCCAGTAGTATACAACTAGCGGGGTATGAGCAGTTCTTC; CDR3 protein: CASSIQLAGYEQFF
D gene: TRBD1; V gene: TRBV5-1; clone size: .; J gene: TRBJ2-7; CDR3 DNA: TGCGCCAGCAGCTCGGTCCCGGGACAGGGAATCAACGAGCAGTACTTC; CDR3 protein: CASSSVPGQGINEQYF
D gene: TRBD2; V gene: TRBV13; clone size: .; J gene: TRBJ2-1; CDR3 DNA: TGTGCCAGCAGATATAGCGGGAACTCCTACAATGAGCAGTTCTTC; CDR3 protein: CASRYSGNSYNEQFF
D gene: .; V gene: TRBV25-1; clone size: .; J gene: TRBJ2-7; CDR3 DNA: TGTGCCAGCAGTCCTATGGGGCAGAACTACGAGCAGTACTTC; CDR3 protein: CASSPMGQNYEQYF
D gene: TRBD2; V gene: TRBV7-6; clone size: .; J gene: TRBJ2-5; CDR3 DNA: TGTGCCAGCACAGGGGGGACTAGCGGAGACCAAGAGACCCAGTACTTC; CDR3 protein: CASTGGTSGDQETQYF
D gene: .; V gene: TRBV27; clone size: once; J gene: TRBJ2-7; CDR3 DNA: TGTGCCAGCAGTTTATACCCCCCACTGGAGGGCGTCGGGTTTGCCGAGCAGTACTTC; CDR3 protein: CASSLYPPLEGVGFAEQYF
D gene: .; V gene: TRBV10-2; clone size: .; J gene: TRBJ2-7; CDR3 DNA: TGCGCCAGCAGTGGGCCTTACGAGCAGTACTTC; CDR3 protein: CASSGPYEQYF
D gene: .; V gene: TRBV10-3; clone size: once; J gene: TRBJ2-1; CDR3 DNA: TGTGCCATAACTGACGCGGGGCCTCCACTCTACAATGAGCAGTTCTTC; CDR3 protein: CAITDAGPPLYNEQFF
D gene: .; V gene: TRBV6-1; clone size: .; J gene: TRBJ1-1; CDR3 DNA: TGTGCCAGCAGTGAAGAGGAGGGGCGGGCAACTGAAGCTTTCTTT; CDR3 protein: CASSEEEGRATEAFF
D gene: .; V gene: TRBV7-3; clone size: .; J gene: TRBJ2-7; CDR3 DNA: TGTGCCAGCAGGTCCTATACGGGTACCCCCTACGAGCAGTACTTC; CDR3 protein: CASRSYTGTPYEQYF
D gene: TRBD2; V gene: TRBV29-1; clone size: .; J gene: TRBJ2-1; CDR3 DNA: TGCAGCGTTGAAGATCGCGGGGGGTACAATGAGCAGTTCTTC; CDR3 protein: CSVEDRGGYNEQFF
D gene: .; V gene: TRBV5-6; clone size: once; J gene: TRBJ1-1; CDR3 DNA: TGTGCCAGCAGCATCCGGGACCTTATAACAACTGAAGCTTTCTTT; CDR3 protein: CASSIRDLITTEAFF
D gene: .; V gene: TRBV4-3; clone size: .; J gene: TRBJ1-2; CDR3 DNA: TGCGCCAGCAGCCAAGATCCGGGGGGCACGGCGGATGGCTACACCTTC; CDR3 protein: CASSQDPGGTADGYTF
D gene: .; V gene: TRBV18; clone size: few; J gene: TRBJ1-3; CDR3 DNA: TGTGCCAGCTCACCAATGACGGACACCATATATTTT; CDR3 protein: CASSPMTDTIYF
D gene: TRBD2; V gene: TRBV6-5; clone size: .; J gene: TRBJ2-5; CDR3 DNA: TGTGCCAGCAGTTACTCCGGGACTAGCGGAAAAGAGACCCAGTACTTC; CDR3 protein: CASSYSGTSGKETQYF
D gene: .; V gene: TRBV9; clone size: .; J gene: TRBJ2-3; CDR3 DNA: TGTGCCAGCAGCCTCCAGCCGACTCGTTGGGGTACAGATACGCAGTATTTT; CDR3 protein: CASSLQPTRWGTDTQYF
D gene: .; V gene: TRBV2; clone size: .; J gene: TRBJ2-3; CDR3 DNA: TGTGCCAGCAGTGATTTGGTAGGGCTGACAGATACGCAGTATTTT; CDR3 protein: CASSDLVGLTDTQYF
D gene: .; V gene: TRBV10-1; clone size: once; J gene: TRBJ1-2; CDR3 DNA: TGCGCCAGCAGTGAGACGGCGACCTATGGCTACACCTTC; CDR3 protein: CASSETATYGYTF
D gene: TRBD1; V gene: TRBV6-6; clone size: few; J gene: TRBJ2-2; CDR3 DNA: TGTGCCAGCAGTACCCGGGACAGGGTCACCGGGGAGCTGTTTTTT; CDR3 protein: CASSTRDRVTGELFF
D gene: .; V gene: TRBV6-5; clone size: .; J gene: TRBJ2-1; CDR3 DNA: TGTGCCAGCAGTTCCGGACGGAATGAGCAGTTCTTC; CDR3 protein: CASSSGRNEQFF
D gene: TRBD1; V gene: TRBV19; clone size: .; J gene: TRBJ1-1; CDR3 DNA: TGTGCCAGTAGTATAGTGGGGGACAGAGAAGCTTTCTTT; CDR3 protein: CASSIVGDREAFF
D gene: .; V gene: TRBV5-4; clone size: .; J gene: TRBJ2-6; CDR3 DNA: TGTGCCAGCAGCTTGGATCGGGCTGGGGCCAACGTCCTGACTTTC; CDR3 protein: CASSLDRAGANVLTF
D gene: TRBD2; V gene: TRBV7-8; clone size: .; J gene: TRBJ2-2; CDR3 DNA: TGTGCCAGCAGCTCTAGCGGGAGTCTTCGGGAGCTGTTTTTT; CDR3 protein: CASSSSGSLRELFF
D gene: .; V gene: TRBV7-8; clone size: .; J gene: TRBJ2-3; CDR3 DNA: TGTGCCAGCAGCTTTTCCGGAGCCGATACGCAGTATTTT; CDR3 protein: CASSFSGADTQYF
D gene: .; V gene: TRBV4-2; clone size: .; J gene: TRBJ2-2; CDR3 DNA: TGTGCCAGCAGCCAAGATATGACTTCCACCGGGGAGCTGTTTTTT; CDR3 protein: CASSQDMTSTGELFF
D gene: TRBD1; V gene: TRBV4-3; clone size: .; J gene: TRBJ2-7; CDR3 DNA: TGCGCCAGCAGCCAGAACCCGGGACAGGGGATCTACGAGCAGTACTTC; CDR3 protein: CASSQNPGQGIYEQYF
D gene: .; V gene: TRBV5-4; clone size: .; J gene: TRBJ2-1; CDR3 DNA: TGTGCCAGCAGCCCGGAGGCCCAAGTCAATGAGCAGTTCTTC; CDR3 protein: CASSPEAQVNEQFF
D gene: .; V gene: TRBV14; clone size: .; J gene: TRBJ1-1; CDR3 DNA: TGTGCCAGCAGCCAAGGTGCTGGAAACACTGAAGCTTTCTTT; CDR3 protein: CASSQGAGNTEAFF
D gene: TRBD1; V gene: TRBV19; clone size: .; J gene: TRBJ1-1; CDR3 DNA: TGTGCCAGTAGTCCGACGAAACAGGGGTCTGAAGCTTTCTTT; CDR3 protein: CASSPTKQGSEAFF
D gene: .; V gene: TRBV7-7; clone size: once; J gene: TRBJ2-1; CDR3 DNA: TGTGCTAGCAGCTTAGATTCGGGGAGGTCGGATGAGCAGTTCTTC; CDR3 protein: CASSLDSGRSDEQFF
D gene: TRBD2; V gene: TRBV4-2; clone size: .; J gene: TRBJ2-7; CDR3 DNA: TGTGCCAGCAGCCAAGATGGCCTAGCGGGAAACGAGCAGTACTTC; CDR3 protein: CASSQDGLAGNEQYF
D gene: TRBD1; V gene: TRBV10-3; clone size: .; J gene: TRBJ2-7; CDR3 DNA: TGTGCCACCGTTCGGGACAGTGACGGCCACGAGCAGTACTTC; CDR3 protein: CATVRDSDGHEQYF
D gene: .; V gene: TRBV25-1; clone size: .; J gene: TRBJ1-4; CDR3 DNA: TGTGCCAGCAGTGGGAGACGGATGCTGATAATGAATGCGGAAAAACTGTTTTTT; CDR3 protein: CASSGRRMLIMNAEKLFF
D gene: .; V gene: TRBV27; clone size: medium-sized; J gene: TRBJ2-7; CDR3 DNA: TGTGCCAACCCCCTCACCGGGAGTACCCCCTACGAGCAGTACTTC; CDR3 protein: CANPLTGSTPYEQYF